This passage covers 21 T cell receptor beta chains from one sample sequenced in a study of blood T cells in healthy people across ages. A J-beta primer mix and a sample-barcoded 5' primer were used in a second PCR of about 7 to 12 cycles. TCRdb itself ran the 5' RACE reads through MiXCR, one entry per CDR3 protein. The sample lists approximately 1.5 million distinct CDR3 sequences, about 42% occurring once. What was sequenced was blood. The source is a young woman in good health.

The V and J genes are TRBV30 and TRBJ2-1; 8 bases line up with TRBD2. The CDR3 extends over 15 amino acids. The V and J ends lost 4 bases and 9 bases, in that order; junction bases with no gene match: 14. Germline V CDR1 and CDR2: GTSNPN, SVGIG (reference sequence). The CDR3 bases are TGTGCCTGGACGCTAGCGGGCTACGTTGGGGGTGAGCAGTTCTTC. It is translated as CAWTLAGYVGGEQFF.

This clonotype has a count of ten or more. This rearrangement joins TRBV5-5 to TRBJ2-1; unclear D gene. The J call is uncertain, as TRBJ2-7 better fits the DNA end. Looked up from germline, CDR1 is SGHKS and CDR2 is YYEKEE (reference sequence). This CDR3 is built from 13 residues. CDR3 amino acids: CASSLDSYNEQYF. CDR3 DNA: TGTGCCAGCAGCTTGGACTCCTACAATGAGCAGTACTTC.

Details on this clonotype: One end of the junction varies from germline; a read error may be responsible. The CDR3 here is CPSSSGLAGALSNEQFF. The DNA for the CDR3 is TGTCCCAGCAGTTCAGGACTAGCGGGAGCGTTGAGCAATGAGCAGTTCTTC. The chain combines TRBV6-5 with TRBJ2-1, with 13 bases lining up with TRBD2. Germline V gene sequence: CDR1 MNHEY, CDR2 SVGAGI. This CDR3 is built from 17 residues.

The chain recombines TRBV7-8 with TRBJ1-5, with a possible D match to TRBD1 (5 bases). This CDR3 is 14 amino acids long. The V gene's germline CDR1 is SGHVS and CDR2 FQNEAQ. The V and J ends lost 0 bases and 7 bases respectively, with 10 bases between them. As DNA, the CDR3 is TGTGCCAGCAGCTTAGCGCTAGGGGACCAGCCCCAGCATTTT. The encoded protein is CASSLALGDQPQHF.

The chain employs TRBV5-1 and TRBJ1-2; the D is unclear. V dropped 4 bases and J dropped 4 bases, with 20 bases sitting between them. The CDR3 loop spans 16 amino acids. CDR1 is SGHRS and CDR2 is YFSETQ in the germline V gene. CDR3 amino acids: CASSRDGVGRSYGYTF. CDR3 DNA: TGCGCCAGCAGCAGAGACGGAGTTGGTAGATCCTATGGCTACACCTTC.

The chain is built from TRBV29-1 and TRBJ2-7; TRBD1 matches 7 bases. J was trimmed by 7 bases and V by 8 bases; bases with no gene match: 14. The germline V gene has CDR1 SQVTM and CDR2 ANQGSEA. This CDR3 has 13 residues. The CDR3, as DNA: TGCAGCTATGGGACAGTAGACTACAATGAGCAGTACTTC. This codes for CSYGTVDYNEQYF.

V is TRBV6-2 or TRBV6-3 and J is TRBJ2-1; D may be TRBD2 (7 bases). V lost 3 bases and J 7 bases, leaving 19 bases between the germline ends. The CDR3 spans 16 residues. Germline V CDR1 and CDR2: MNHEY, SVGEGT. CDR3 bases: TGTGCCAGCAGTTATTCTGGAAGGGGGGGTAGGAATGAGCAGTTCTTC. It codes for CASSYSGRGGRNEQFF.

V and J are TRBV27 and TRBJ1-2; the D is unclear. This CDR3 is built from 13 residues. Germline V lookup: CDR1 MNHEY, CDR2 SMNVEV (reference sequence). The V gene lost 3 bases and the J gene lost 3 bases, with 8 bases spanning the gap. CDR3 nucleotide sequence: TGTGCCAGCAGTTTCGTATCGGACTATGGCTACACCTTC. Its translation: CASSFVSDYGYTF.

This chain links TRBV20-1 with TRBJ2-6; D gene unclear. Trimming removed 1 base from V and 1 base from J, with 8 bases in between. The germline gives CDR1 DFQATT, CDR2 SNEGSKA (reference sequence). CDR3 length: 15 residues. In DNA form, the CDR3 reads TGCAGTGCTAGAGGTGTAGGGTCTGGGGCCAACGTCCTGACTTTC. Protein: CSARGVGSGANVLTF.

The chain carries TRBV25-1 and TRBJ1-1, with D hard to call. The CDR3 is 13 residues long. Germline V gene data show CDR1 as MGHDK and CDR2 as SYGVNS. V lost 7 bases and J lost 3, with 12 bases in between. CDR3 DNA sequence: TGTGCCAGCAAGCGCCCCGGGGACACTGAAGCTTTCTTT. Translated: CASKRPGDTEAFF.

There are many counts of this clonotype. V and J are TRBV10-3 and TRBJ1-2, with 9 positions matching TRBD1. The CDR3 runs 16 residues. Germline CDR1 ENHRY, CDR2 SYGVKD. J gave up 4 bases and V 8 bases, and 14 bases lay outside the gene matches. This CDR3 is CAIQSGTGLGSYGYTF. The CDR3 DNA sequence: TGTGCCATCCAATCCGGGACAGGGTTAGGAAGCTATGGCTACACCTTC.

The genes are TRBV6-6 and TRBJ2-7; 7 nucleotides line up with TRBD1. The V and J ends lost 1 base and 3 bases, in that order; junction bases with no gene match: 3. The CDR3 runs to 14 residues. CDR1 is MNHNY and CDR2 is SVGAGI in the germline V gene (reference sequence). The CDR3 loop is CASSYWDSNYEQYF. The CDR3 nucleotides read TGTGCCAGCAGTTACTGGGACAGTAACTACGAGCAGTACTTC.

This clonotype appeared a few times. The chain combines TRBV6-6 with TRBJ1-2; no clear D. The CDR3 extends over 15 amino acids. Trimming left V 6 bases short and J 0 bases short, with 14 bases between. Germline values: CDR1 MNHNY, CDR2 SVGAGI (reference sequence). This CDR3 is CASRTSGSTNYGYTF. DNA of the CDR3: TGTGCCAGCAGAACCTCAGGCAGTACTAACTATGGCTACACCTTC.

This chain uses TRBV20-1 with TRBJ2-4, with D perhaps given as TRBD1 or TRBD2 (5 bases each). CDR1 is DFQATT and CDR2 is SNEGSKA in the germline V gene (reference sequence). The CDR3 runs 14 residues. Trimming left V 7 bases short and J 5 bases short, with 18 bases between. CDR3 coding DNA: TGCAGTGTTTCGGGGCGGCCCGTGGAAAACATTCAGTACTTC. Translation: CSVSGRPVENIQYF.

The CDR3, as DNA: TGTGCCAGCAGTTACTCAGCAAAGGGCAACTATGGCTACACCTTC. Amino acids: CASSYSAKGNYGYTF. The chain has TRBV6-5 and TRBJ1-2; D ambiguous. Looked up from germline, CDR1 is MNHEY and CDR2 is SVGAGI. Trimming removed 0 bases at V and 2 bases at J, with 10 bases between. The CDR3 has 15 residues.

Only a few counts were recorded for this clonotype. The chain joins TRBV20-1 to TRBJ2-1; D not resolved. Germline V gives CDR1 DFQATT, CDR2 SNEGSKA (reference sequence). V lost 0 bases and J lost 2, with 11 bases in between. This CDR3 spans 15 amino acids. In DNA form, the CDR3 reads TGCAGTGCTAGAGATCGAGCTAGTACCTACAATGAGCAGTTCTTC. It is translated as CSARDRASTYNEQFF.

In regard to this clonotype: An end of the junction does not agree with germline; a read error may underlie this. The chain has TRBV14 and TRBJ1-2; D ambiguous. This CDR3 contains 12 residues. Germline-derived CDR1 and CDR2 are SGHDN and FVKESK. CDR3 protein: CVSSQGSYGYTF. Here the CDR3 DNA reads TGTGTCAGCAGCCAAGGTTCCTATGGCTACACCTTC.

J is TRBJ1-2 and V is TRBV11-2, with 8 bases lining up with TRBD1. The junction had 11 bases not matched to a gene; V was cut back by 1 base and J by 4 bases. The CDR3 runs to 17 residues. The V gene's germline CDR1 is SGHAT and CDR2 FQNNGV. The CDR3 sequence: CASSLATGTGDLYGYTF. The CDR3 bases are TGTGCCAGCAGCTTAGCCACCGGGACAGGCGACCTCTATGGCTACACCTTC. The entire variable domain, with the rest obtained from reference TRBV11-2 and TRBJ1-2, is as follows: EAGVAQSPRYKIIEKRQSVAFWCNPISGHATLYWYQQILGQGPKLLIQFQNNGVVDDSQLPKDRFSAERLKGVDSTLKIQPAKLEDSAVYLCASSLATGTGDLYGYTFGSGTRLTVV.

This clonotype occurred a few times. This chain links TRBV7-2 with TRBJ2-1; D not certain. Germline V gene sequence: CDR1 SGHTA, CDR2 FQGNSA. The CDR3 is made up of 15 amino acids. Trimming took 6 bases from V and 2 from J, leaving 14 bases between them. The CDR3 here is CASSKAGEAYNEQFF. Written as DNA, the CDR3 is TGTGCCAGCAGTAAGGCAGGCGAAGCCTACAATGAGCAGTTCTTC. The entire variable domain, with the rest obtained from reference TRBV7-2 and TRBJ2-1, is as follows: GAGVSQSPSNKVTEKGKDVELRCDPISGHTALYWYRQSLGQGLEFLIYFQGNSAPDKSGLPSDRFSAERTGGSVSTLTIQRTQQEDSAVYLCASSKAGEAYNEQFFGPGTRLTVL.

V is TRBV7-3 and J is TRBJ2-7; 7 nucleotides line up with TRBD2. This CDR3 contains 16 residues. Trimming took 1 base from V and 7 from J; bases not matched to a gene: 13. The V gene's germline CDR1 is SGHTA and CDR2 FQGTGA. CDR3 coding DNA: TGTGCCAGCAGCTTAATAAGTGGGGGAGGGATTGGTGAGCAGTACTTC. Its protein product is CASSLISGGGIGEQYF. The variable domain in full, completed from reference TRBV7-3 and TRBJ2-7, reads GAGVSQTPSNKVTEKGKYVELRCDPISGHTALYWYRQSLGQGPEFLIYFQGTGAADDSGLPNDRFFAVRPEGSVSTLKIQRTERGDSAVYLCASSLISGGGIGEQYFGPGTRLTVT.

This clonotype has a handful of counts. The V gene is TRBV5-6, the J gene TRBJ1-5; D gene uncertain. The CDR3 length is 14 residues. Germline values: CDR1 SGHDT, CDR2 YYEEEE. Between the trimmed V and J ends, which lost 4 bases and 0 bases, there was a span of 8 bases. The CDR3 is CASSTVYSNQPQHF. CDR3 nucleotides: TGTGCCAGCAGCACAGTCTATAGCAATCAGCCCCAGCATTTT. Combining the CDR3 with reference TRBV5-6 and TRBJ1-5 gives the whole variable domain DAGVTQSPTHLIKTRGQQVTLRCSPKSGHDTVSWYQQALGQGPQFIFQYYEEEERQRGNFPDRFSGHQFPNYSSELNVNALLLGDSALYLCASSTVYSNQPQHFGDGTRLSIL.